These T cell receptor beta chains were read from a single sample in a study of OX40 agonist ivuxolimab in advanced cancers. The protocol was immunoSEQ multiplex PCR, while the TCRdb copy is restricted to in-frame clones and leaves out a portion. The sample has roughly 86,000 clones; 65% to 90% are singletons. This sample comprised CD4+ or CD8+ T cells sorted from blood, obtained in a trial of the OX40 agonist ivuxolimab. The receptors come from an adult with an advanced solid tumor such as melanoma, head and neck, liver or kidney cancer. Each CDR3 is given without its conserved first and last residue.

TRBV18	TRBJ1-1	ASSPPGTSYTEAF
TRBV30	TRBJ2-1	ACRLAGGIDEQF
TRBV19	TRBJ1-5	ASSVQQGAGQPQH
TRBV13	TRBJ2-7	ASSLTQRYGEQY
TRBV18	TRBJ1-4	ASSPTATNEKLF
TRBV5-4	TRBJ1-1	ASSDRDRASTEAF
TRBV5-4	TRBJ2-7	ASSRDGVGEQY
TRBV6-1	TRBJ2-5	ASSEARGSQETQY
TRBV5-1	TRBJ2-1	ASSETVNEQF
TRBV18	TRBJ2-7	ASSSLTGGASYEQY
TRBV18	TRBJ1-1	ASRRDGVNTEAF
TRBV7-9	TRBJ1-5	ASSPAGGEGPQH
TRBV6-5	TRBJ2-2	ASTGLAGVGGELF
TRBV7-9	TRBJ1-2	ASSLVRQNYGYT